Sequencing of this T cell receptor (beta chain) was carried out in a study of T-cell reconstitution after alpha-beta-depleted transplantation in children. Trimming took 2 bases from V and 2 from J, leaving 19 bases between them. The CDR3 is 18 residues long. It was with unique molecular identifiers that the TCRbeta library was prepared. Each CDR3 protein is one row after TCRdb ran MiXCR on the PCR reads. The sample holds around 400,000 distinct CDR3 sequences; roughly 20% are singletons and the top ten take 3% to 4.5%. This TCR was recovered from a human donor who donated a stem cell graft to a child with acute myeloid leukemia. The input for sequencing was PBMCs from the stem cell graft donor, taken from the stem cell graft. The rearrangement joins TRBV12-3 or TRBV12-4 to TRBJ2-1, with a tentative D call TRBD2 (5 bases). The CDR3 here is CASSLQYGAALTYNEQFF. Written as DNA, the CDR3 is TGTGCCAGCAGTTTACAATATGGAGCGGCCCTAACCTACAATGAGCAGTTCTTC.